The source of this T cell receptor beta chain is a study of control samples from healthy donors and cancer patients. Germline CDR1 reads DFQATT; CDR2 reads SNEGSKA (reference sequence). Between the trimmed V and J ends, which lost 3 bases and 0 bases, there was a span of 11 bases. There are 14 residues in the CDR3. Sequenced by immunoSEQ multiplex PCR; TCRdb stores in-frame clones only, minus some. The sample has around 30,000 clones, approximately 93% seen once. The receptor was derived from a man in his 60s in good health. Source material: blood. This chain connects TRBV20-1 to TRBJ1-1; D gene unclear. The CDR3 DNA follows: TGCAGTGCTAGTGGCGTCAGACTGAACACTGAAGCTTTCTTT. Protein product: CSASGVRLNTEAFF.